The T cell receptor (beta chain) described here comes from a study of T-cell reconstitution after alpha-beta-depleted transplantation in children. Unique molecular identifiers were incorporated during preparation of the TCRbeta library. MiXCR, run by TCRdb on the PCR reads, gives a single entry per CDR3 protein. Here the sample spans 25,000 to 30,000 distinct CDR3 sequences, roughly a sixth being singletons. Notes on the study in general: Newly made T cells mostly supplied T-cell counts and diversity one year after transplant. It was surviving recipient T cells and thymic progenitors that gave some patients high TCRbeta diversity at day 60. Several hundred rapidly expanded clones from non-depleted graft cells reportedly supplied alpha-beta T cells about two months post-transplant.

As to this clonotype: Antigen: not known.

Trimming removed 5 bases from V and 4 bases from J; junction bases left unmatched: 8. CDR3 length equals 14 residues. The germline CDR1 and CDR2 sequences are DFQATT and SNEGSKA (reference sequence). The sequenced sample was PBMCs, mostly from graft donor cells, obtained 60 days after TCRalphabeta/CD19-depleted stem cell transplant. The chain combines TRBV20-1 with TRBJ2-1, with 7 bases fitting TRBD1. The source is a male patient aged 2-9 years who had a stem cell transplant for acute lymphoblastic leukemia, so the T cells may come from the graft donor. The DNA of the CDR3 is TGCAGTGCTCAAAGGGACAGATATTACAATGAGCAGTTCTTC. Its protein is CSAQRDRYYNEQFF.